Below are 27 T cell receptor beta chains sequenced from a single sample in a study of T cell responses to AZD1222 COVID-19 vaccine. Assay: immunoSEQ multiplex PCR; the TCRdb copy retains only in-frame clones and omits some. The sample shows 93,000 or so clones, about nine tenths of them seen only once. Sequencing was performed on peripheral blood, taken on day 0 of AZD1222 vaccination. All receptors come from an adult in good health.

This rearrangement joins TRBV19 to TRBJ2-7; no reliable D call. The V end was cut by 6 bases, the J end by 0 bases, with 12 bases between. The germline gives CDR1 LNHDA, CDR2 SQIVND (reference sequence). The CDR3 spans 14 residues. CDR3 sequence (DNA): TGTGCCAGTAGCTTCGGACGGAGCTCCTACGAGCAGTACTTC. Protein: CASSFGRSSYEQYF.

V is TRBV6-2 or TRBV6-3 and J is TRBJ1-1; D is unresolved. With 0 bases removed from V and 2 bases from J, the gap between germline ends came to 7 bases. The CDR3 contains 14 residues. Germline CDR1 is MNHEY and CDR2 is SVGEGT. The CDR3 loop is CASSYSIRNTEAFF. The CDR3 DNA reads as TGTGCCAGCAGTTACTCAATCCGTAACACTGAAGCTTTCTTT.

The CDR3 protein is CASSRGQLSNQPQHF. As DNA, the CDR3 is TGTGCCAGCAGTAGAGGACAGCTTAGCAATCAGCCCCAGCATTTT. The J gene is TRBJ1-5, the V gene TRBV28; tentative D call: TRBD1 (6 bases). The V gene's germline CDR1 is MDHEN and CDR2 SYDVKM. This CDR3 comprises 15 residues. V lost 5 bases, J lost 0 bases, and 11 bases lay in between.

V usage is TRBV7-3 and J usage is TRBJ2-2; D could derive from TRBD1 or TRBD2 (5 bases each). CDR1 is SGHTA, CDR2 FQGTGA, per germline. Trimming pared 4 bases from V and 6 bases from J, leaving 15 bases between. The CDR3 loop spans 15 amino acids. The CDR3 here is CASSSSGTLAGELFF. The CDR3 DNA follows: TGTGCCAGCAGCTCGTCCGGGACCCTCGCCGGGGAGCTGTTTTTT.

The chain links TRBV28 to TRBJ2-5, with TRBD1 identical over 7 bases. V was pared by 5 bases and J by 9 bases, with 9 bases of the junction left unmatched. Germline CDR1 MDHEN, CDR2 SYDVKM. The CDR3 length is 13 residues. The CDR3 is CASSLGQVGAQYF. DNA for the CDR3: TGTGCCAGCAGTCTCGGACAGGTTGGGGCCCAGTACTTC.

This sequence joins TRBV24-1 and TRBJ2-5; possible D gene TRBD2, 6 bases. The CDR3 contains 13 residues. V lost 6 bases to trimming and J lost 2 bases, with 9 bases between them. The germline gives CDR1 KGHDR, CDR2 SFDVKD. This chain's CDR3 is CATSRGAQETQYF. The DNA of the CDR3 is TGTGCCACCAGTCGCGGGGCACAAGAGACCCAGTACTTC.

The CDR3: CAIAQREGRYEQYF. The CDR3 region has the DNA TGTGCCATCGCTCAGCGGGAGGGCCGGTACGAGCAGTACTTC. The V gene is TRBV10-3, the J gene TRBJ2-7; 10 bases fit TRBD2. The CDR3 spans 14 residues. Germline V gene data show CDR1 as ENHRY and CDR2 as SYGVKD. V lost 8 bases, J lost 4 bases, and 8 bases stayed unmatched.

The rearrangement uses TRBV7-2 and TRBJ2-1; TRBD2 might be the D (8 bases). CDR1 is SGHTA, CDR2 FQGNSA, per germline. V shed 6 bases and J shed 0 bases, with 15 bases lying between them. CDR3 length: 16 residues. The CDR3 is CASSRGREASYNEQFF. CDR3 coding DNA: TGTGCCAGCAGTAGGGGGCGGGAGGCCTCCTACAATGAGCAGTTCTTC. The full variable domain, in which reference TRBV7-2 and TRBJ2-1 provide the parts outside the CDR3, is GAGVSQSPSNKVTEKGKDVELRCDPISGHTALYWYRQSLGQGLEFLIYFQGNSAPDKSGLPSDRFSAERTGGSVSTLTIQRTQQEDSAVYLCASSRGREASYNEQFFGPGTRLTVL.

The chain couples TRBV6-5 to TRBJ2-7; TRBD2 aligns across 8 bases. The CDR3 loop spans 15 amino acids. V gave up 8 bases and J gave up 0 bases; unmatched junction bases: 9. Germline V gene lookup returns CDR1 MNHEY and CDR2 SVGAGI. The CDR3 DNA sequence: TGTGCCAGCGTGAACCGACTAGCGCCCTCCTACGAGCAGTACTTC. It yields the protein CASVNRLAPSYEQYF.

The rearrangement links TRBV10-3 to TRBJ2-1; 8 nucleotides match TRBD2. The CDR3 consists of 13 residues. Per the germline V gene, CDR1 is ENHRY and CDR2 is SYGVKD. V was clipped by 3 bases and J by 10 bases; unmatched bases: 5. The DNA for the CDR3 is TGTGCCATCAGTGAAACTAGCGGAGGAGAGCAGTTCTTC. This gives the protein CAISETSGGEQFF.

J is TRBJ2-7 and V is TRBV18; D is uncertain. Trimming cost V 0 bases and J 7 bases, with 10 bases left between them. Per the germline V gene, CDR1 is KGHSH and CDR2 is LQKENI. The CDR3 spans 13 residues. The CDR3 region has the DNA TGTGCCAGCTCACCACCGGTATTGGGTGAGCAGTACTTC. Its protein product is CASSPPVLGEQYF.

The chain links TRBV19 to TRBJ2-7, with unresolved D. The CDR3 contains 11 residues. Trimming removed 6 bases from V and 2 bases from J, with 5 bases in between. CDR1 and CDR2 from the germline V gene are LNHDA and SQIVND (reference sequence). The CDR3 nucleotides read TGTGCCAGTAGCTGGGCCTACGAGCAGTACTTC. Residues: CASSWAYEQYF.

The V and J genes are TRBV19 and TRBJ1-6, with a tentative D call TRBD1 (5 bases). Between the trimmed V and J ends, which lost 5 bases and 11 bases, there was a span of 13 bases. The CDR3 covers 13 residues. From germline, CDR1 is LNHDA and CDR2 SQIVND (reference sequence). The CDR3 spells CASSWGGVTPLHF. CDR3 coding DNA: TGTGCCAGTAGTTGGGGAGGGGTGACACCCCTCCACTTT.

V and J are TRBV5-6 and TRBJ2-7, with TRBD1 matching 9 bases. Germline CDR1 reads SGHDT; CDR2 reads YYEEEE. The length of the CDR3 is 13 residues. J lost 5 bases, V lost 0 bases, and 0 bases had no gene match. CDR3 nucleotides: TGTGCCAGCAGCTTGGACAGGGGGCACGAGCAGTACTTC. Its protein is CASSLDRGHEQYF.

This chain uses TRBV30 with TRBJ1-3, with D perhaps TRBD1 (6 bases). This CDR3 comprises 16 residues. Trimming took off 4 bases at V and 0 bases at J, with 16 bases between the two ends. Germline values: CDR1 GTSNPN, CDR2 SVGIG (reference sequence). CDR3 in DNA: TGTGCCTGGACCCCACAGGGTTTTTACTCTGGAAACACCATATATTTT. It codes for CAWTPQGFYSGNTIYF.

The V call is TRBV3-1 (or the pseudogene TRBV3-2), the J call TRBJ1-2; possible D gene TRBD1, 5 bases. Trimming stripped 1 base from V and 8 bases from J, with 8 bases between. This CDR3 has 12 amino acids. Germline values: CDR1 LGHDT, CDR2 YNNKEL (reference sequence). CDR3 coding DNA: TGTGCCAGCAGCCAAGCCCGGGGGGGCTACACCTTC. Translated, it gives CASSQARGGYTF.

The chain recombines TRBV27 with TRBJ2-7; 7 nucleotides line up with TRBD1. The CDR3 is 13 residues long. V was clipped by 7 bases and J by 0 bases; unmatched bases: 3. Germline values: CDR1 MNHEY, CDR2 SMNVEV (reference sequence). The CDR3 here is CASKRDSSYEQYF. CDR3 coding DNA: TGTGCCAGCAAACGGGACAGCTCCTACGAGCAGTACTTC.

This chain connects TRBV25-1 to TRBJ1-4; 7 nucleotides agree with TRBD1. The length of the CDR3 is 12 residues. V was pared by 10 bases and J by 8 bases, with 7 bases of the junction left unmatched. Germline lookup yields CDR1 MGHDK and CDR2 SYGVNS. CDR3 nucleotide sequence: TGTGCCACCAGGGGGGTCGGGGAAAAACTGTTTTTT. Its protein is CATRGVGEKLFF. Full variable domain (missing parts from reference TRBV25-1 and TRBJ1-4): EADIYQTPRYLVIGTGKKITLECSQTMGHDKMYWYQQDPGMELHLIHYSYGVNSTEKGDLSSESTVSRIRTEHFPLTLESARPSHTSQYLCATRGVGEKLFFGSGTQLSVL.

Comments on this clone: The limits of the CDR3 on the DNA are not certain, so only TCRdb's listed CDR3 is given. V usage is TRBV29-1 and J usage is TRBJ2-1; whether TRBD2, the table's D call, matches the DNA was not checked. With termini counted, the CDR3 has 18 amino acids. The germline gives CDR1 SQVTM, CDR2 ANQGSEA. The CDR3 loop is CSVEGSWGTGTSGRTRFF.

The genes are TRBV9 and TRBJ2-6; D not certain. This CDR3 has 16 residues. The V and J ends lost 4 bases and 0 bases respectively, with 11 bases between them. Germline V gives CDR1 SGDLS, CDR2 YYNGEE. CDR3 nucleotides: TGTGCCAGCAGCCCCGGTCCGGTCTCTGGGGCCAACGTCCTGACTTTC. This codes for CASSPGPVSGANVLTF.

The V and J genes are TRBV2 and TRBJ2-7; TRBD1 agrees at 7 bases. Germline V CDR1 and CDR2: SNHLY, FYNNEI. After removal of 6 bases from V and 5 bases from J, the junction contained 13 bases not matched to a gene. CDR3 size: 15 residues. CDR3 loop: CASSGRRQGTDEQYF. As DNA, the CDR3 is TGTGCCAGCAGCGGTCGACGACAGGGAACGGACGAGCAGTACTTC.

The rearrangement uses TRBV6-2 or TRBV6-3 and TRBJ2-7; D might be TRBD2 (5 bases). V gave up 5 bases and J gave up 3 bases, with 11 bases separating them. Germline assignment: CDR1 MNHEY and CDR2 SVGEGT. The CDR3 is 13 amino acids. CDR3 bases: TGTGCCAGCAGTATCGGGATAGACTACGAGCAGTACTTC. This gives the protein CASSIGIDYEQYF.

This clone was seen once. The chain is built from TRBV5-1 and TRBJ2-7; 12 positions agree with TRBD2. The V gene's germline CDR1 is SGHRS and CDR2 YFSETQ. V was pared by 0 bases and J by 1 base, with 8 bases of the junction left unmatched. This CDR3 comprises 18 residues. CDR3 bases: TGCGCCAGCAGCTTGGGACTAGCGGGAGCTCCTAGATCCTACGAGCAGTACTTC. Translated, it gives CASSLGLAGAPRSYEQYF.

The CDR3 DNA follows: TGTGCCAGCAGCCTCGTGGGACAGGGGATTTTAGGGTACGAGCAGTACTTC. This gives the protein CASSLVGQGILGYEQYF. The V call is TRBV5-4, the J call TRBJ2-7; the match to TRBD1 covers 10 bases. The length of the CDR3 is 17 residues. Germline V gene sequence: CDR1 SGHNT, CDR2 YYREEE (reference sequence). With 4 bases clipped from V and 4 bases from J, the junction kept 14 bases outside the gene matches.

This chain connects TRBV29-1 to TRBJ2-7, with D tentatively TRBD1 (5 bases). The ends were cut back, 4 bases at V and 4 bases at J, with 14 bases in the middle. The CDR3 has 13 residues. CDR1 and CDR2 (germline): SQVTM, ANQGSEA. Written as DNA, the CDR3 is TGCAGCGTTGGGGTATCTTCAGGGTACGAGCAGTACTTC. Protein product: CSVGVSSGYEQYF.

The rearrangement joins TRBV6-2 or TRBV6-3 to TRBJ1-5; TRBD1 aligns across 7 bases. This CDR3 is 17 amino acids long. The V segment lost 3 bases and the J segment 6 bases; nucleotides outside the gene matches: 14. The germline gives CDR1 MNHEY, CDR2 SVGEGT. The CDR3 is CASSYPGGARMGQPQHF. In DNA form, the CDR3 reads TGTGCCAGCAGTTATCCAGGGGGGGCGCGAATGGGTCAGCCCCAGCATTTT.

The chain couples TRBV2 to TRBJ1-5; weak D call: TRBD1 (5 bases). The CDR3 runs 13 residues. Germline V gives CDR1 SNHLY, CDR2 FYNNEI. V was shortened by 5 bases and J by 7 bases, with 12 bases between the two germline ends. This CDR3 reads CASSRDGGQPQHF. The CDR3 DNA sequence: TGTGCCAGCAGTAGGGACGGGGGGCAGCCCCAGCATTTT.